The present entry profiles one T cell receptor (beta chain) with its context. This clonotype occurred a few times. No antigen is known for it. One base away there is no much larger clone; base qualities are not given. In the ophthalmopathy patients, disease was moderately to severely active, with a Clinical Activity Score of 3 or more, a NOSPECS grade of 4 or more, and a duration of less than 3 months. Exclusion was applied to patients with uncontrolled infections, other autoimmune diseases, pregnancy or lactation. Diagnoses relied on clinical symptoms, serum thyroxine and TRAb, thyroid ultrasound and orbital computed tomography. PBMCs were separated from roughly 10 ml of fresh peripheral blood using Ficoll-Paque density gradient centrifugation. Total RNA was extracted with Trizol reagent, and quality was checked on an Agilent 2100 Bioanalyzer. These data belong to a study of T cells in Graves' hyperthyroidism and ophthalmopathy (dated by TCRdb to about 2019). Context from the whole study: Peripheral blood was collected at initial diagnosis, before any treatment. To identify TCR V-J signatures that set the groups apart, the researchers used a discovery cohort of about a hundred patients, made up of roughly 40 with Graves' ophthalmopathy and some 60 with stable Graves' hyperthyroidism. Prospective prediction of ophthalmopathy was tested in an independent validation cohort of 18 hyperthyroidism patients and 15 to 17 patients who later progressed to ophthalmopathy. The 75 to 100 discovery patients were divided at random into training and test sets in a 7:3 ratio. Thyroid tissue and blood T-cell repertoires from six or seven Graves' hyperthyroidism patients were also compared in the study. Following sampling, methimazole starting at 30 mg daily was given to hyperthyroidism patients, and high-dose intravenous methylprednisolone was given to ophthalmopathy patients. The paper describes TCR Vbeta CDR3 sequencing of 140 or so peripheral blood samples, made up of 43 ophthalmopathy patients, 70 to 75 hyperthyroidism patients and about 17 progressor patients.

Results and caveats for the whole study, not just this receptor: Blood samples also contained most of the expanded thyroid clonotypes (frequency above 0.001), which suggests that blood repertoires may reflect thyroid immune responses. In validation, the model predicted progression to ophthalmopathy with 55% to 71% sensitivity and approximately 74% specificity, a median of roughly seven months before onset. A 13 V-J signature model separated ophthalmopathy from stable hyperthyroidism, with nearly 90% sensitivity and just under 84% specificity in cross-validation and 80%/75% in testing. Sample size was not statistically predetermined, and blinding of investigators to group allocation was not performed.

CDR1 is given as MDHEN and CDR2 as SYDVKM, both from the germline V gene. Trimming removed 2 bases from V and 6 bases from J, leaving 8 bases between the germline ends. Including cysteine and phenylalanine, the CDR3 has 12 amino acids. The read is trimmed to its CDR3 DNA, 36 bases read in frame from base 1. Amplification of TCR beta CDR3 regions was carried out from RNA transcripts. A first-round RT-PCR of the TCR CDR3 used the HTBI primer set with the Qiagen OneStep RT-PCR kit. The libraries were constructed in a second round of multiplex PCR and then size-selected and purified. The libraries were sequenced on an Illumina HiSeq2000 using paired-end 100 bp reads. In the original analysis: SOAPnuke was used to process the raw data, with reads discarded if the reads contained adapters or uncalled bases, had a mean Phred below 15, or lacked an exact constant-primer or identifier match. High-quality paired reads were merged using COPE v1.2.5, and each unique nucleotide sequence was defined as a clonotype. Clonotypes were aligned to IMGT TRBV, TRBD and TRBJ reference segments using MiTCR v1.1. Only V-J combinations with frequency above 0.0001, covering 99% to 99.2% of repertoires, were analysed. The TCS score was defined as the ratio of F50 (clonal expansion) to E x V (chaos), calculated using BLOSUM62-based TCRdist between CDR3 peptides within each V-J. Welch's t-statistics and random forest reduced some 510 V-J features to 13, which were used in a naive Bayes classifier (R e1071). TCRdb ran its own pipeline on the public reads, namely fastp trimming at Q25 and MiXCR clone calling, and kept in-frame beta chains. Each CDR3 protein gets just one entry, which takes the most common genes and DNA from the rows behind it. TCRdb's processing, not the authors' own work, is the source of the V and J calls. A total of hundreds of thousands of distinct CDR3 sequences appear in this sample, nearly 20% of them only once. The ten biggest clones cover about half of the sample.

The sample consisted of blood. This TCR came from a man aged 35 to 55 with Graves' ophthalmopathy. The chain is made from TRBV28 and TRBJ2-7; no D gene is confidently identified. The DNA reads TGTGCCAGCAGTTTACATCGGCGCGAGCAGTACTTC. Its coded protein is CASSLHRREQYF.